This note documents a single T cell receptor (beta chain) sequence. The V end was cut by 4 bases, the J end by 0 bases, with 20 bases between. The CDR3 runs 17 residues. The V gene's germline CDR1 is SGHDT and CDR2 YYEEEE. The data were taken from a study of breast tumors, draining lymph nodes, adjacent tissues. TCRdb reanalysed the multiplex PCR reads using MiXCR and keeps one entry per CDR3 protein. Among about 200,000 distinct CDR3 sequences listed, approximately 30% were seen once. Samples came from axillary lymph nodes draining the breast cancer. The chain joins TRBV5-6 to TRBJ2-7; D may be TRBD2 (7 bases). The sample consisted of axillary lymph node tissue. The receptor comes from a female donor with breast cancer. Some clones in this sample may be carry-over from other donors' samples. CDR3 sequence: CASSPRWGGPTSYEQYF. The CDR3, as DNA: TGTGCCAGCAGCCCCCGATGGGGGGGCCCCACCTCCTACGAGCAGTACTTC.